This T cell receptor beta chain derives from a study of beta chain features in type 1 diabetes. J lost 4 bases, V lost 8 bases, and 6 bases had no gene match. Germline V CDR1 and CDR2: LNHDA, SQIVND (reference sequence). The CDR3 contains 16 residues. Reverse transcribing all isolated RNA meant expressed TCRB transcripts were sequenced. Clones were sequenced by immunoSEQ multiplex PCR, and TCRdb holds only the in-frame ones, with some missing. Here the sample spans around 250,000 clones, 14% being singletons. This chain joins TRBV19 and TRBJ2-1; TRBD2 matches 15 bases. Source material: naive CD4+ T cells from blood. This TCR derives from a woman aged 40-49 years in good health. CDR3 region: CASGTSGGPIYNEQFF. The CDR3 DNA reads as TGTGCCAGTGGGACTAGCGGGGGGCCGATTTACAATGAGCAGTTCTTC. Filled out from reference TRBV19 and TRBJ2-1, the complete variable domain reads DGGITQSPKYLFRKEGQNVTLSCEQNLNHDAMYWYRQDPGQGLRLIYYSQIVNDFQKGDIAEGYSVSREKKESFPLTVTSAQKNPTAFYLCASGTSGGPIYNEQFFGPGTRLTVL.